This T cell receptor beta chain emerged from a study of blood T cells in healthy people across ages. General study results and limits: PBMCs left unsorted prevented a conclusive naive versus antigen-experienced comparison.

Trimming removed 5 bases at V and 5 bases at J, with 18 bases between. The CDR3 is 15 amino acids. A few counts support this clonotype. Its antigen is as yet unknown. Next came a second PCR, run for roughly 7 to 12 cycles, which used a sample-barcoded 5' primer along with a J-beta primer mix. TCRdb used MiXCR to reprocess the 5' RACE reads, holding one entry per CDR3 protein. Seen here are about 1,500,000 distinct CDR3 sequences, roughly 45% observed once, and the top ten hold 7% to 9.5%. There were healthy Caucasian individuals from Russia, aged roughly 6 to 90, serving as donors. Each individual donor underwent a draw of about 9.1 milliliters of peripheral blood. A minimum of 7 million PBMCs was isolated per sample.

Material: blood. The clonotype comes from a young woman in good health. The chain carries TRBV12-3 or TRBV12-4 and TRBJ2-5, with D possibly TRBD2 on 7 matching bases. The DNA of the CDR3 is TGTGCCAGCAGTACCGGCGGGGGCGGAGGGGAGACCCAGTACTTC. Its translation is CASSTGGGGGETQYF.